Presented here are 17 T cell receptor beta chains from one specimen sequenced in a study of T cell responses to AZD1222 COVID-19 vaccine (dated by TCRdb to about 2021). The time point label here, explained by the study, means: about 28 days (+/-7) after the second vaccine dose. The sample's treatment or condition label is to be understood as: meningococcal conjugate vaccine given as trial control. The receptor library was made with the immunoSEQ multiplex PCR assay. TCRdb retrieved this table from immuneACCESS and kept in-frame rearrangements only. Not all clones are present; in checked studies, unresolved V genes account for under half, and no reason is known for the remainder. The table for this sample lists 200,000 to 250,000 clones; 90% to 95% of them were counted only once. The leading ten clones occupy 1.5% to 2% of the sample. The specimen was peripheral blood, collected 28 days after the second dose of the MenACWY control vaccine. The receptor set was obtained from an adult who received the MenACWY meningococcal vaccine as a control.

This clone was seen once. The chain has TRBV29-1 and TRBJ2-1; 15 nucleotides align to TRBD2. Per germline, CDR1 SQVTM and CDR2 ANQGSEA. This CDR3 contains 15 residues. V shed 5 bases and J 8 bases; nucleotides not matched to a gene: 7. CDR3 in DNA: TGCAGCGTTAAACCGGGACTAGCGGGAGGCTATGAGCAGTTCTTC. Translation: CSVKPGLAGGYEQFF.

The chain has TRBV5-1 and TRBJ2-2; D remains unclear. The V end lost 2 bases, the J end lost 2 bases, and 13 bases lay between the germline ends. Germline V gene sequence: CDR1 SGHRS, CDR2 YFSETQ. This CDR3 spans 16 amino acids. CDR3 region: CASSLPGLDNTGELFF. The CDR3 bases are TGCGCCAGCAGCTTACCCGGCCTCGATAACACCGGGGAGCTGTTTTTT.

The rearrangement links TRBV18 to TRBJ1-1; D remains ambiguous. Between the trimmed V and J ends, which lost 1 base and 1 base, there was a span of 19 bases. The V gene's germline CDR1 is KGHSH and CDR2 LQKENI. CDR3 length: 18 amino acids. The CDR3 coding sequence is TGTGCCAGCTCACCACGGGGTTCTCTACAGATCAAGAACACTGAAGCTTTCTTT. It encodes CASSPRGSLQIKNTEAFF.

The rearrangement uses TRBV4-3 and TRBJ1-3; D remains ambiguous. Per germline, CDR1 LGHNA and CDR2 YSLEER. The CDR3 has 18 residues. V lost 0 bases and J lost 0, with 15 bases in between. CDR3 DNA sequence: TGCGCCAGCAGCCAAGAGTTCTCCGGGCCCAGCTCTGGAAACACCATATATTTT. It encodes CASSQEFSGPSSGNTIYF.

This chain uses TRBV3-1 (or the pseudogene TRBV3-2) with TRBJ1-4; 8 bases match TRBD1. CDR3 length equals 13 residues. The V segment lost 5 bases and the J segment 4 bases; nucleotides outside the gene matches: 0. CDR1 is LGHDT and CDR2 is YNNKEL in the germline V gene (reference sequence). The CDR3, as DNA: TGTGCCAGCAGCGGACAGGGTAATGAAAAACTGTTTTTT. Its protein is CASSGQGNEKLFF.

V is TRBV29-1 and J is TRBJ2-7; no definite D call. This CDR3 is built from 11 residues. Germline V gene lookup returns CDR1 SQVTM and CDR2 ANQGSEA. Trimming took 4 bases from V and 5 from J, leaving 9 bases between them. CDR3 region: CSVGQPHEQYF. The CDR3 bases are TGCAGCGTTGGCCAGCCCCACGAGCAGTACTTC.

V and J are TRBV2 and TRBJ1-6; 9 nucleotides line up with TRBD1. This CDR3 is 15 amino acids long. Trimming cost V 1 base and J 8 bases; bases outside gene matches: 3. The germline V gene encodes CDR1 SNHLY and CDR2 FYNNEI. Here the CDR3 DNA reads TGTGCCAGCAGTGAAGGGGACAGGGTATATTCACCCCTCCACTTT. It specifies CASSEGDRVYSPLHF.

The sample holds one count of this clone. The V and J genes are TRBV15 and TRBJ1-6; 12 bases are a match to TRBD1. Germline assignment: CDR1 LNHNV and CDR2 YYDKDF (reference sequence). J gave up 12 bases and V 0 bases, and 3 bases lay outside the gene matches. CDR3 length equals 15 residues. DNA for the CDR3: TGTGCCACCAGCAGAGACGGGACAGGGGGCTTACCCCTCCACTTT. Its protein product is CATSRDGTGGLPLHF.

The chain couples TRBV2 to TRBJ1-1; TRBD1 matches at 7 bases. Germline trimming cut 3 bases from V and 5 bases from J; bases unmatched to any gene: 6. Germline V gene sequence: CDR1 SNHLY, CDR2 FYNNEI. The CDR3 length is 14 residues. The chain's CDR3 is CASSDSGGLTEAFF. The CDR3 DNA reads as TGTGCCAGCAGTGATTCAGGGGGGTTAACTGAAGCTTTCTTT.

This clone was detected only a few times. The chain recombines TRBV2 with TRBJ1-2; D gene uncertain. V was trimmed by 8 bases and J by 4 bases, leaving 11 bases between them. The length of the CDR3 is 12 residues. The germline V gene encodes CDR1 SNHLY and CDR2 FYNNEI. This chain's CDR3 is CASLNNIYGYTF. Here the CDR3 DNA reads TGTGCCAGCCTAAATAACATCTATGGCTACACCTTC.

CDR3 sequence (DNA): TGTGCCAGCAGAGGGACAGGATATGAAAAACTGTTTTTT. This gives the protein CASRGTGYEKLFF. The rearrangement uses TRBV12-3 or TRBV12-4 and TRBJ1-4, with 8 bases identical to TRBD1. This CDR3 has 13 amino acids. The V gene end was trimmed by 6 bases and the J gene end by 6 bases; junction bases not matched to a gene: 3.

V gene TRBV12-3 or TRBV12-4 combines with J gene TRBJ1-2; no clear D gene. Between the trimmed V and J ends, which lost 4 bases and 4 bases, there was a span of 7 bases. CDR3 length equals 12 residues. CDR3 bases: TGTGCCAGCAGTTCGGGCGGCTATGGCTACACCTTC. Its protein is CASSSGGYGYTF.

J is TRBJ2-3 and V is TRBV11-3; D gene uncertain. The ends were cut back, 1 base at V and 0 bases at J, with 8 bases in the middle. The germline V gene has CDR1 SGHNT and CDR2 YENEEA. This CDR3 is 15 amino acids long. The DNA for the CDR3 is TGTGCCAGCAGCTTAGGGTCGGCGAGCACAGATACGCAGTATTTT. Its translation is CASSLGSASTDTQYF.

The chain has TRBV4-1 and TRBJ1-1; 9 nucleotides align to TRBD1. Losses at the gene ends were 2 bases for V and 4 bases for J; bases not matched to a gene: 8. Germline assignment: CDR1 MGHRA and CDR2 YSYEKL. This CDR3 region has 16 residues. This chain's CDR3 is CASSQQLQGAGTEAFF. CDR3 DNA sequence: TGCGCCAGCAGCCAACAACTACAGGGGGCAGGCACTGAAGCTTTCTTT.

V is TRBV27 and J is TRBJ2-7; D might be TRBD1 or TRBD2, each matching 5 bases. V was pared by 2 bases and J by 2 bases, with 13 bases between. The CDR3 has 15 amino acids. Germline-derived CDR1 and CDR2 are MNHEY and SMNVEV (reference sequence). The CDR3 sequence: CASSLGGWGPYEQYF. As DNA, the CDR3 is TGTGCCAGCAGTTTAGGGGGATGGGGACCCTACGAGCAGTACTTC.

V is TRBV9 and J is TRBJ2-3; 7 positions agree with TRBD2. Trimming removed 0 bases from V and 4 bases from J; junction bases left unmatched: 8. The germline V gene encodes CDR1 SGDLS and CDR2 YYNGEE. The CDR3 length is 16 residues. In nucleotides, the CDR3 is TGTGCCAGCAGCGTAGAGGGGAGCGGGGAAGCAGATACGCAGTATTTT. It is translated as CASSVEGSGEADTQYF.

The V gene is TRBV9, the J gene TRBJ1-1; D is undetermined. Germline loops: CDR1 SGDLS, CDR2 YYNGEE. This CDR3 region has 13 residues. Trimming removed 4 bases from V and 0 bases from J, with 7 bases in between. The CDR3 protein is CASSLEMNTEAFF. CDR3 coding DNA: TGTGCCAGCAGCCTCGAAATGAACACTGAAGCTTTCTTT.